This entry describes one T cell receptor (beta chain). Antigen unknown. Primers for the PCR totalled 60 Vbeta and 13 Jbeta. TCRdb keeps only in-frame clones here, not all; method: immunoSEQ multiplex PCR. Found here are approximately 140,000 clones, roughly four fifths of them singletons; the top ten hold 3.2%. Trimming pared 11 bases from V and 1 base from J, leaving 5 bases between. The germline V gene encodes CDR1 MDHEN and CDR2 SYDVKM. CDR3 size: 10 residues. The sample is drawn from a study of cytomegalovirus exposure and HLA in healthy donors. The study, taken as a whole, reports: Highly shared variants forming one cluster were likely a sequencing artifact. The study labeled 150 to 200 TCR beta chains cytomegalovirus-associated. HLA-A and HLA-B allele assignments for most subjects were reportedly predicted accurately using TCR beta sequences.

Unrecorded immune exposures were likely, despite nominal health at sampling. This receptor was obtained from a man younger than 35 in good health and CMV-seropositive. The V gene is TRBV28, the J gene TRBJ1-1; D not certain. The sequenced sample was PBMCs. The CDR3 region has the DNA TGTGCCGCAGGGAACACTGAAGCTTTCTTT. Its translation is CAAGNTEAFF.